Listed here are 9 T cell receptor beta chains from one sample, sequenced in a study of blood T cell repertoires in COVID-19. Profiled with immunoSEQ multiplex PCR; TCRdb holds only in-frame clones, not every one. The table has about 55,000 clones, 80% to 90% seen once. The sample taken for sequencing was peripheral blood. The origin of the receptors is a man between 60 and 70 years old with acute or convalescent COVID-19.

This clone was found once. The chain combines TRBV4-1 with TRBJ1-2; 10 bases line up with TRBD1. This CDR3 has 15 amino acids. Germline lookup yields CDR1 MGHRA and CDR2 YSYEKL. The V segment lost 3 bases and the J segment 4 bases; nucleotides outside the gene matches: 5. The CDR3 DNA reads TGCGCCAGCAGCCAGGTGGACAGGGGGAGCTATGGCTACACCTTC. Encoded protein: CASSQVDRGSYGYTF.

In DNA, the CDR3 is TGCGCCAGCAGCCGGGACTTCACCTACGAGCAGTACTTC. It encodes CASSRDFTYEQYF. The V and J genes are TRBV4-1 and TRBJ2-7, with a tentative D call TRBD2 (6 bases). Trimming pared 4 bases from V and 2 bases from J, leaving 9 bases between. The CDR3 runs to 13 residues. Germline V gene sequence: CDR1 MGHRA, CDR2 YSYEKL.

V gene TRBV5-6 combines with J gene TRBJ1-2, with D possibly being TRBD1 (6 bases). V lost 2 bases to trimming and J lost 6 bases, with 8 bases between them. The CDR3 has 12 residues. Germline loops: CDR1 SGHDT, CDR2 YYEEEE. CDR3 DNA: TGTGCCAGCAGCTTCTCAGGGGATGGCTACACCTTC. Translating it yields CASSFSGDGYTF.

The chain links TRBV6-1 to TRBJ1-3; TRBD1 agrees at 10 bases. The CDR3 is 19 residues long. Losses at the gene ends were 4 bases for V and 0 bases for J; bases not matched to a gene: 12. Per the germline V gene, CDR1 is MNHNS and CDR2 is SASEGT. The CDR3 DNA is TGTGCCAGCAGTGGGCCGGGACAGGGGTTCGTCCTCTCTGGAAACACCATATATTTT. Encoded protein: CASSGPGQGFVLSGNTIYF.

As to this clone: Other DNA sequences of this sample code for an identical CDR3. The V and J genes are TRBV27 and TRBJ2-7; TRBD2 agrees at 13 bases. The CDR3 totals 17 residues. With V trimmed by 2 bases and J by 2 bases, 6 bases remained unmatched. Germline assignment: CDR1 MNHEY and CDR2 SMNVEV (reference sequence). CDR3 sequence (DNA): TGTGCCAGCAGTTTAGCTGGGACTAGCGGGATCGCCTACGAGCAGTACTTC. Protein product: CASSLAGTSGIAYEQYF.

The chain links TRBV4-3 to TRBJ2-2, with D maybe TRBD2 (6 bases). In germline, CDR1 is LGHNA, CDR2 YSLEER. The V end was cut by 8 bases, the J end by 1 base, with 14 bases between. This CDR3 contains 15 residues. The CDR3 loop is CASLLYSGNTGELFF. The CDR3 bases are TGCGCCAGCCTCCTGTATAGCGGGAACACCGGGGAGCTGTTTTTT.

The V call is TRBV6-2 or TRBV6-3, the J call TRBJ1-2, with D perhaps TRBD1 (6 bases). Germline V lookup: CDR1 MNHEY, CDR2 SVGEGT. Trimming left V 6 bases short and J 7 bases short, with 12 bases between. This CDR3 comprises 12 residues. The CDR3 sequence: CASSEGVVGYTF. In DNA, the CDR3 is TGTGCCAGCAGCGAGGGGGTAGTTGGCTACACCTTC.

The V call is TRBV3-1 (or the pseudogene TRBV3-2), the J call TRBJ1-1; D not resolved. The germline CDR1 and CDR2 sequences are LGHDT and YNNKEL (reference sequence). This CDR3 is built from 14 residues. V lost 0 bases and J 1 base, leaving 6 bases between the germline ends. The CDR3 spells CASSQDLANTEAFF. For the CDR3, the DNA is TGTGCCAGCAGCCAAGATCTGGCGAACACTGAAGCTTTCTTT.

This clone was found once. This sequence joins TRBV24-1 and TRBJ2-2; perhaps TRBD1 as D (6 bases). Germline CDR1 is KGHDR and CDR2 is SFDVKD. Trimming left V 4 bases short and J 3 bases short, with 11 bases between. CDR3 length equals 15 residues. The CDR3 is CATSEVDRDTGELFF. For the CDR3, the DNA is TGTGCCACCAGTGAGGTGGACAGAGACACCGGGGAGCTGTTTTTT.